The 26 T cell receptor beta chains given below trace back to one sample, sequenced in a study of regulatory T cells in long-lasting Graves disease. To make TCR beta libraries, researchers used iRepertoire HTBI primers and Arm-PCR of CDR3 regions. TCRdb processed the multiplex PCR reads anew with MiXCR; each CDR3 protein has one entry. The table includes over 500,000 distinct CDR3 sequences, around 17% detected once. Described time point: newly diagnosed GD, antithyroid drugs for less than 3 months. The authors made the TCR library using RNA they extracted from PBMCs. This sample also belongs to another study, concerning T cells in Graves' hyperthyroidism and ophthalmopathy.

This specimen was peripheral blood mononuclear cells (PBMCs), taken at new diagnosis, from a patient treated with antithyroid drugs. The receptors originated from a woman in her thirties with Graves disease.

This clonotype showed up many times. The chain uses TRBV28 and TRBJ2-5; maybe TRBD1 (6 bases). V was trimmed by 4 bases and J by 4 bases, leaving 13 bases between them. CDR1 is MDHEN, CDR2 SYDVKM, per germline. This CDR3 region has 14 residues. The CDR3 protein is CASSSGGRAETQYF. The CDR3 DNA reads TGTGCCAGCAGTTCTGGGGGCAGGGCAGAGACCCAGTACTTC.

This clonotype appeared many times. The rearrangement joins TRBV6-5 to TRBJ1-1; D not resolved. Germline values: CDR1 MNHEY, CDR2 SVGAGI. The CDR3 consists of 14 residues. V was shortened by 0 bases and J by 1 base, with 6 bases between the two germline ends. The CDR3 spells CASSYSLGNTEAFF. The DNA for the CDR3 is TGTGCCAGCAGTTACTCGCTCGGGAACACTGAAGCTTTCTTT.

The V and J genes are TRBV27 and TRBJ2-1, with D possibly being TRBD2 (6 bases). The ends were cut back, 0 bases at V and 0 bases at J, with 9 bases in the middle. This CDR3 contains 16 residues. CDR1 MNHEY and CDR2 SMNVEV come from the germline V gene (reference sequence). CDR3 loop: CASSLSGGISYNEQFF. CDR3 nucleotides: TGTGCCAGCAGTTTATCAGGCGGGATCTCCTACAATGAGCAGTTCTTC.

The CDR3 spells CASSPSGRGGGELFF. CDR3 DNA: TGTGCCAGCTCACCATCGGGCCGGGGAGGCGGGGAGCTGTTTTTT. V usage is TRBV18 and J usage is TRBJ2-2, with D perhaps matching TRBD2 (6 bases). The CDR3 extends over 15 amino acids. Looked up from germline, CDR1 is KGHSH and CDR2 is LQKENI. V lost 2 bases and J 7 bases, leaving 14 bases between the germline ends.

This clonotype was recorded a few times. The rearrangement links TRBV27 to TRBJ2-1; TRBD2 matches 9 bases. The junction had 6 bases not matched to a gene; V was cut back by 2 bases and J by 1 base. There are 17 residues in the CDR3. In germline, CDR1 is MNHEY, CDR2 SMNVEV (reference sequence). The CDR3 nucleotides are TGTGCCAGCAGTTTAAAAGGGCTAGCGGGATCCTACAATGAGCAGTTCTTC. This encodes CASSLKGLAGSYNEQFF.

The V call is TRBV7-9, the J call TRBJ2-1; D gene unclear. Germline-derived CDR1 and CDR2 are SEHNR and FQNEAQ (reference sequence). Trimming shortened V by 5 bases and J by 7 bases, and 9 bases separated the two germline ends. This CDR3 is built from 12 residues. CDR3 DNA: TGTGCCAGCAGCCCGGCCCCGAATGAGCAGTTCTTC. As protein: CASSPAPNEQFF.

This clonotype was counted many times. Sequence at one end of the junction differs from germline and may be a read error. The CDR3: CASSSDGYEQYF. CDR3 in DNA: TGTGCCAGCAGTTCGGACGGGTACGAGCAGTACTTC. The chain uses TRBV5-1 and TRBJ2-7, with D unresolved. CDR1 and CDR2 from the germline V gene are SGHRS and YFSETQ. The CDR3 contains 12 residues.

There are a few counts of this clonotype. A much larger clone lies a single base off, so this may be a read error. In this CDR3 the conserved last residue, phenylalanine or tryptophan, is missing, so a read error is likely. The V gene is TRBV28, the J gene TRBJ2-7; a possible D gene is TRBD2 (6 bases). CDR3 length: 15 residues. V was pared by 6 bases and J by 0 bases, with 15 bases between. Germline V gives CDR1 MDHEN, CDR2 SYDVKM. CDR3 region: CASSSTGGTSYEQYL. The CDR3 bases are TGTGCCAGCAGCAGTACAGGAGGGACCTCCTACGAGCAGTACCTC.

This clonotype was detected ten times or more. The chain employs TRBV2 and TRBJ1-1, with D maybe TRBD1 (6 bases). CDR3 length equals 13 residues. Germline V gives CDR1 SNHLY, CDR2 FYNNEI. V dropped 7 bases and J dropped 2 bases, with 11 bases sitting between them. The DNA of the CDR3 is TGTGCCAGCACCCGGACAGATAACACTGAAGCTTTCTTT. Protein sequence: CASTRTDNTEAFF.

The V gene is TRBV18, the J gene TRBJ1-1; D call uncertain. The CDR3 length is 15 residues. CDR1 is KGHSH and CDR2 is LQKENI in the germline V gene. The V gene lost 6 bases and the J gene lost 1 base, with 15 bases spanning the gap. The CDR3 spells CASSARLAQNTEAFF. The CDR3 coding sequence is TGTGCCAGCTCTGCGCGTTTAGCCCAGAACACTGAAGCTTTCTTT.

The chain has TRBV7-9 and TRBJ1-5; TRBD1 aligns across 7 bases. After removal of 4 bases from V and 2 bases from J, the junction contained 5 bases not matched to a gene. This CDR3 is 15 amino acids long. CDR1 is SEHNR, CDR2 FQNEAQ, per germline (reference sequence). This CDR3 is CASSSPTGGNQPQHF. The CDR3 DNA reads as TGTGCCAGCAGCTCGCCCACAGGGGGCAATCAGCCCCAGCATTTT.

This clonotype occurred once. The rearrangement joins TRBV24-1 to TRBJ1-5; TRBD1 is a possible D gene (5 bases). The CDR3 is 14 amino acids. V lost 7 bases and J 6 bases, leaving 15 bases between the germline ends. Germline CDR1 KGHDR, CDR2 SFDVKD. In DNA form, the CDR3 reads TGTGCCACCAGCGAGGACACACGGGTTCAGCCCCAGCATTTT. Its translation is CATSEDTRVQPQHF.

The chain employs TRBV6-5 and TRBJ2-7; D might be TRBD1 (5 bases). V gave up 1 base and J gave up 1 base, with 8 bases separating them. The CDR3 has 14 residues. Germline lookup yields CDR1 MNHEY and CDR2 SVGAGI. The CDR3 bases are TGTGCCAGCAGTTACTACGCAGGGTCCTACGAGCAGTACTTC. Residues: CASSYYAGSYEQYF.

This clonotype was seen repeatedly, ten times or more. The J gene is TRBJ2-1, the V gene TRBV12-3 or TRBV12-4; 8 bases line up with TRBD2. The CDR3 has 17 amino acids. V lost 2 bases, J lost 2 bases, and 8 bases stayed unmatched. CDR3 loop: CASSLIIAGWAYNEQFF. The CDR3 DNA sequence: TGTGCCAGCAGTTTAATAATAGCGGGGTGGGCCTACAATGAGCAGTTCTTC.

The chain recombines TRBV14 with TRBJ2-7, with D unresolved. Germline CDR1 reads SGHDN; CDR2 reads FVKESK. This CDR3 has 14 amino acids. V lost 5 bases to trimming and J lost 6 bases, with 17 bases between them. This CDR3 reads CASSYRLASSEQYF. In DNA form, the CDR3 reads TGTGCCAGCAGCTATCGTCTGGCCTCGTCCGAGCAGTACTTC.

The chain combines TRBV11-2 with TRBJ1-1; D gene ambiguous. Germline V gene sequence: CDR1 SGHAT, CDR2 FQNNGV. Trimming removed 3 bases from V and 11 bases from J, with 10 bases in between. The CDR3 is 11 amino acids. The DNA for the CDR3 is TGTGCCAGCAGCTTTCGACAACGGGCTTTCTTT. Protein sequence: CASSFRQRAFF.

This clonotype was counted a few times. CDR3 in DNA: TGCAGCGTTGACGGACAGGGGGAAGGTCAGCCCCAGCATTTT. This gives the protein CSVDGQGEGQPQHF. The chain recombines TRBV29-1 with TRBJ1-5; 10 nucleotides align to TRBD1. Germline CDR1 SQVTM, CDR2 ANQGSEA. Trimming at V came to 3 bases and at J to 6 bases, leaving 5 bases not matched to a gene. There are 14 residues in the CDR3.

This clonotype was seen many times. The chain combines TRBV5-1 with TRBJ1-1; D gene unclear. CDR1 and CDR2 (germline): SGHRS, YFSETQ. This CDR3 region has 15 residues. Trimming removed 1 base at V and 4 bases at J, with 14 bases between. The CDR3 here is CASSLTPGVGTEAFF. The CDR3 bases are TGCGCCAGCAGCTTGACCCCGGGCGTGGGCACTGAAGCTTTCTTT.

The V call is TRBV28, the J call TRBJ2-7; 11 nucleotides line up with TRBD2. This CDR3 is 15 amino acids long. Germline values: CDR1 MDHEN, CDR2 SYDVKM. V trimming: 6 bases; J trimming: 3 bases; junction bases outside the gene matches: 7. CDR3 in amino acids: CASRTAGTSGYEQYF. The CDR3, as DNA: TGTGCCAGCAGAACGGCCGGGACTAGCGGCTACGAGCAGTACTTC. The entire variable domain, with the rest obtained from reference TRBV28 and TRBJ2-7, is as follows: DVKVTQSSRYLVKRTGEKVFLECVQDMDHENMFWYRQDPGLGLRLIYFSYDVKMKEKGDIPEGYSVSREKKERFSLILESASTNQTSMYLCASRTAGTSGYEQYFGPGTRLTVT.

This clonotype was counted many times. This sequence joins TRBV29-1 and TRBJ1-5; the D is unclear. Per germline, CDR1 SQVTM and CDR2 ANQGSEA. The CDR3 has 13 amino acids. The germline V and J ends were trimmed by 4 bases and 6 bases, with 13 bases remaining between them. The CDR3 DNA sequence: TGCAGCGTTGTTCCCGGAAACGGTCAGCCCCAGCATTTT. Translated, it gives CSVVPGNGQPQHF.

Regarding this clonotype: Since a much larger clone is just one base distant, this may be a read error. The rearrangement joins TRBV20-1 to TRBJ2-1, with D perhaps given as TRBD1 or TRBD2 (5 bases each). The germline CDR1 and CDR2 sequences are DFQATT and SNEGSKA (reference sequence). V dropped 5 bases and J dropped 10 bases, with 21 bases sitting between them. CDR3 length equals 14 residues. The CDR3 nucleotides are TGCAGTGCTGCCCGGGACCCCATTTGGGGAGAGCAGTTCTTC. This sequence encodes CSAARDPIWGEQFF.

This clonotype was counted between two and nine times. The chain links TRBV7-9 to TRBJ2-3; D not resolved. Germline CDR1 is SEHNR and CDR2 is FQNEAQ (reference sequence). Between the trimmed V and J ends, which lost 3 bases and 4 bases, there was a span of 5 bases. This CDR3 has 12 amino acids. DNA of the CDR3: TGTGCCAGCAGCTTTAATGCAGATACGCAGTATTTT. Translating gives CASSFNADTQYF.

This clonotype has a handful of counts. The CDR3 bases are TGTGCCAGCACCACTTCGGACGGCTGGCGGGAGGGGACAGATACGCAGTATTTT. It translates to CASTTSDGWREGTDTQYF. The chain recombines TRBV7-9 with TRBJ2-3; 9 nucleotides match TRBD2. This CDR3 is built from 18 residues. Per the germline V gene, CDR1 is SEHNR and CDR2 is FQNEAQ (reference sequence). The V and J ends lost 7 bases and 3 bases, in that order; junction bases with no gene match: 17.

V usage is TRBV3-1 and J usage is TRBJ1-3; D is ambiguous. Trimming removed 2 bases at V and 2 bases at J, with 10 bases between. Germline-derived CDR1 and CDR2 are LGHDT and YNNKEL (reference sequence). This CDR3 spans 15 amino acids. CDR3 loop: CASSQSLTTGNTIYF. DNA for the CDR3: TGTGCCAGCAGCCAAAGCCTGACTACTGGAAACACCATATATTTT.

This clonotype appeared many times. CDR3 sequence reads: CASSLDPTEAFF. As DNA, the CDR3 is TGTGCCAGCAGCTTAGACCCCACTGAAGCTTTCTTT. V usage is TRBV7-8 and J usage is TRBJ1-1, with D hard to call. Trimming removed 1 base at V and 4 bases at J, with 4 bases between. In germline, CDR1 is SGHVS, CDR2 FQNEAQ. The CDR3 loop spans 12 amino acids.

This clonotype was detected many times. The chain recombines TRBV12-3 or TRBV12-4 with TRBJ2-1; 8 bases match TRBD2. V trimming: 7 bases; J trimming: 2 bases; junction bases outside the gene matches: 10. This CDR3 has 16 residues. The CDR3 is CASNLLLAVTYNEQFF. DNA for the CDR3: TGTGCCAGCAACCTTCTACTAGCGGTCACCTACAATGAGCAGTTCTTC.